The count of the clone carrying this TCR beta chain is one. What it recognizes is unknown. These data belong to a study of T cell responses to AZD1222 COVID-19 vaccine. Study outcomes and limitations: Seropositive at baseline were only a handful of AZD1222 recipients. Epitopes outside B.1.351 and B.1.1.7 mutated regions reportedly drew nearly half of spike TCRs. White British people made up most donors, females outnumbered males, and clonal diversity was possibly underestimated.

Second-dose schedules of about 4 or about 12 weeks were combined. The table came from immunoSEQ multiplex PCR; TCRdb's copy has only in-frame clones and leaves some out. The repertoire includes about 84,000 clones, 70% to 90% of them detected once, and over 9.5% sits in the top ten. CDR3 length: 12 residues. V lost 6 bases, J lost 2 bases, and 8 bases lay in between. The V gene's germline CDR1 is SNHLY and CDR2 FYNNEI. This rearrangement joins TRBV2 to TRBJ2-7, with D perhaps TRBD2 (6 bases). This TCR came from an adult who received the AZD1222 COVID-19 vaccine. The sample consisted of peripheral blood, taken 28 days after the second AZD1222 dose. The CDR3 bases are TGTGCCAGCAGACCGGGGGCCTACGAGCAGTACTTC. This sequence encodes CASRPGAYEQYF.